One and the same sample provided the 13 T cell receptor beta chains below, sequenced in a study of blood T cell repertoires in COVID-19. Assay: immunoSEQ multiplex PCR; the TCRdb copy retains only in-frame clones and omits some. Among roughly 250,000 clones listed, over 80% were seen once. The sample was peripheral blood. These TCRs come from a woman in her forties who had recovered from COVID-19.

The chain has TRBV7-9 and TRBJ2-7; D perhaps matches TRBD1 (6 bases). The length of the CDR3 is 13 residues. V was cut by 5 bases and J by 3 bases, with 11 bases left in between. CDR1 is SEHNR and CDR2 is FQNEAQ in the germline V gene (reference sequence). This chain's CDR3 is CASSLTGHYEQYF. DNA of the CDR3: TGTGCCAGCAGCCTTACAGGGCACTACGAGCAGTACTTC.

The rearrangement uses TRBV4-2 and TRBJ1-5, with D unclear. CDR1 and CDR2 (germline): LGHNA, YNFKEQ. V was clipped by 0 bases and J by 7 bases, with 19 bases between them. This CDR3 is 17 amino acids long. The CDR3 spells CASSQDVGMVGNQPQHF. CDR3 sequence (DNA): TGTGCCAGCAGCCAAGATGTCGGGATGGTCGGGAACCAGCCCCAGCATTTT.

The rearrangement links TRBV6-5 to TRBJ1-2; 8 nucleotides match TRBD1. Germline trimming cut 4 bases from V and 4 bases from J; bases unmatched to any gene: 8. The germline CDR1 and CDR2 sequences are MNHEY and SVGAGI. The length of the CDR3 is 15 residues. The CDR3 nucleotides read TGTGCCAGCAGTTCTGGACAGGGCCCAGCCTATGGCTACACCTTC. The encoded protein is CASSSGQGPAYGYTF.

The chain is built from TRBV20-1 and TRBJ1-2, with D possibly TRBD1 on 5 matching bases. Trimming took 3 bases from V and 6 from J, leaving 20 bases between them. Germline CDR1 and CDR2: DFQATT and SNEGSKA (reference sequence). The CDR3 totals 15 residues. CDR3 amino acids: CSASVTRQGINGYTF. CDR3 DNA sequence: TGCAGTGCTAGTGTAACGCGGCAGGGAATCAATGGCTACACCTTC.

This clone was seen more than once but under ten times. The chain uses TRBV7-9 and TRBJ2-1; possibly TRBD1 for D (6 bases). CDR3 size: 14 residues. In germline, CDR1 is SEHNR, CDR2 FQNEAQ (reference sequence). The germline V and J ends were trimmed by 4 bases and 9 bases, with 16 bases remaining between them. The CDR3 spells CASSSSGTRGEQFF. For the CDR3, the DNA is TGTGCCAGCAGCTCTTCGGGGACCAGGGGTGAGCAGTTCTTC. Together with reference TRBV7-9 and TRBJ2-1, the CDR3 gives the full variable domain: DTGVSQNPRHKITKRGQNVTFRCDPISEHNRLYWYRQTLGQGPEFLTYFQNEAQLEKSRLLSDRFSAERPKGSFSTLEIQRTEQGDSAMYLCASSSSGTRGEQFFGPGTRLTVL.

This clone has only a few counts. The chain uses TRBV15 and TRBJ2-7; 7 nucleotides line up with TRBD1. Germline values: CDR1 LNHNV, CDR2 YYDKDF (reference sequence). V shed 5 bases, J shed 3 bases, and the junction held 7 bases outside the gene matches. This CDR3 spans 14 amino acids. CDR3 protein: CATSSSTGLYEQYF. CDR3 coding DNA: TGTGCCACCAGCTCCTCGACAGGGCTCTACGAGCAGTACTTC.

The CDR3 protein is CASSPRRSGETQYF. The CDR3 DNA follows: TGCGCCAGCAGCCCCAGGCGATCGGGGGAGACCCAGTACTTC. V gene TRBV5-1 combines with J gene TRBJ2-5; TRBD2 might be the D (5 bases). There are 14 residues in the CDR3. Looked up from germline, CDR1 is SGHRS and CDR2 is YFSETQ. V was pared by 4 bases and J by 5 bases, with 15 bases between.

The chain employs TRBV11-2 and TRBJ1-4; D is possibly TRBD1 (5 bases). The V gene lost 2 bases and the J gene lost 8 bases, with 12 bases spanning the gap. The CDR3 is 14 residues long. The V gene's germline CDR1 is SGHAT and CDR2 FQNNGV. CDR3: CASSLLRGEEKLFF. In DNA, the CDR3 is TGTGCCAGCAGCTTATTAAGGGGCGAAGAAAAACTGTTTTTT.

As to this clone: Other DNA sequences within the sample encode an identical CDR3. The chain uses TRBV12-3 or TRBV12-4 and TRBJ2-5; 7 bases fit TRBD1. The CDR3 extends over 13 amino acids. The junction had 5 bases not matched to a gene; V was cut back by 5 bases and J by 5 bases. This chain's CDR3 is CASSPGGWETQYF. Written as DNA, the CDR3 is TGTGCCAGCAGTCCAGGGGGTTGGGAGACCCAGTACTTC.

V usage is TRBV6-5 and J usage is TRBJ1-1; a possible D gene is TRBD1 (5 bases). CDR1 and CDR2 from the germline V gene are MNHEY and SVGAGI. The CDR3 loop spans 14 amino acids. Trimming pared 6 bases from V and 1 base from J, leaving 12 bases between. CDR3 in amino acids: CASSKMTENTEAFF. As DNA, the CDR3 is TGTGCCAGCAGCAAGATGACAGAGAACACTGAAGCTTTCTTT.

This chain uses TRBV7-2 with TRBJ2-1, with 8 bases identical to TRBD1. This CDR3 is built from 16 residues. Germline-derived CDR1 and CDR2 are SGHTA and FQGNSA. V gave up 2 bases and J gave up 0 bases; unmatched junction bases: 3. The DNA for the CDR3 is TGTGCCAGCAGCTTATCAGGGGGCTTCTCCTACAATGAGCAGTTCTTC. It yields the protein CASSLSGGFSYNEQFF.

This chain joins TRBV6-5 and TRBJ2-1, with 10 bases fitting TRBD1. Germline CDR1 MNHEY, CDR2 SVGAGI. The ends lost 7 bases at V and 6 bases at J; junction bases unmatched: 9. The length of the CDR3 is 15 residues. CDR3 amino acids: CASKSIRDRGNEQFF. The CDR3 DNA reads TGTGCCAGCAAAAGTATCCGGGACAGGGGCAATGAGCAGTTCTTC.

This chain connects TRBV30 to TRBJ1-2; weak D call: TRBD1 (5 bases). The CDR3 has 12 amino acids. Germline CDR1 reads GTSNPN; CDR2 reads SVGIG (reference sequence). V was clipped by 0 bases and J by 7 bases, with 9 bases between them. The CDR3 loop reads CAWSVMGPGYTF. CDR3 in DNA: TGTGCCTGGAGTGTAATGGGGCCTGGCTACACCTTC.